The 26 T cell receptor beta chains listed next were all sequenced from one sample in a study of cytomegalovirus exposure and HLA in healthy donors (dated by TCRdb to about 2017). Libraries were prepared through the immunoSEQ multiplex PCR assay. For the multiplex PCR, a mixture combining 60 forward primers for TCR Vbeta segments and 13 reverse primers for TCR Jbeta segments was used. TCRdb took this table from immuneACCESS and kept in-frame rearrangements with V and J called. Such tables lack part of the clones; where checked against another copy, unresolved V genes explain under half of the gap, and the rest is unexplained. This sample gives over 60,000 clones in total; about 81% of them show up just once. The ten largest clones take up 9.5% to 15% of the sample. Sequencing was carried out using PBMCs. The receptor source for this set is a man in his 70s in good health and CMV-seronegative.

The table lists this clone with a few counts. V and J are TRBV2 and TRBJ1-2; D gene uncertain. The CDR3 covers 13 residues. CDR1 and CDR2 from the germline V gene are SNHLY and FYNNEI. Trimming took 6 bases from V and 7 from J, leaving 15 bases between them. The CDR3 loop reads CASRNSGAGGYTF. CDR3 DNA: TGTGCCAGCAGAAACAGCGGTGCCGGTGGCTACACCTTC.

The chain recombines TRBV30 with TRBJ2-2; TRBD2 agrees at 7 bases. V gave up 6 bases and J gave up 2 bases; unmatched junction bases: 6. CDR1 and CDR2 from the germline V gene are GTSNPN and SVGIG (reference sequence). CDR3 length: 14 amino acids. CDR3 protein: CACPGRLNTGELFF. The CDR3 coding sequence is TGTGCCTGTCCCGGGAGGCTTAACACCGGGGAGCTGTTTTTT. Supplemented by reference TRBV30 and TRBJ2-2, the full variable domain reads SQTIHQWPATLVQPVGSPLSLECTVEGTSNPNLYWYRQAAGRGLQLLFYSVGIGQISSEVPQNLSASRPQDRQFILSSKKLLLSDSGFYLCACPGRLNTGELFFGEGSRLTVL.

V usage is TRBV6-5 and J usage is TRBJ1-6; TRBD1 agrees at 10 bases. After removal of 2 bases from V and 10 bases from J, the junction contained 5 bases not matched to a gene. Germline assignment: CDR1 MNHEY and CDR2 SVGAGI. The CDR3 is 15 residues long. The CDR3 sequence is CASSYLTGGASPLHF. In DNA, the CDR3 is TGTGCCAGCAGTTACCTGACAGGGGGCGCGTCACCCCTCCACTTT.

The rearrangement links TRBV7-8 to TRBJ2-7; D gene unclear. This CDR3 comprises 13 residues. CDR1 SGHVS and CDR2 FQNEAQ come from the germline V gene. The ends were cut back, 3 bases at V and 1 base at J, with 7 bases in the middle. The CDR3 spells CASSFEVSYEQYF. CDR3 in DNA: TGTGCCAGCAGCTTTGAGGTTTCCTACGAGCAGTACTTC.

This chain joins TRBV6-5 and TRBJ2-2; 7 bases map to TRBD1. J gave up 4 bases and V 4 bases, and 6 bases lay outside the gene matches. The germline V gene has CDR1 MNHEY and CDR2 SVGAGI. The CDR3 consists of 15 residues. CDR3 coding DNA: TGTGCCAGCAGTTTTGTCAGGGGGTTCACCGGGGAGCTGTTTTTT. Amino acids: CASSFVRGFTGELFF.

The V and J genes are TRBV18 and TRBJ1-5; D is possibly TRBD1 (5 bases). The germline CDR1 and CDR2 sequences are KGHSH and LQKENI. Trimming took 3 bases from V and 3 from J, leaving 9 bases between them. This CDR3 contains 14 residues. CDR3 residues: CASSPSTDNQPQHF. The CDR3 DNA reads TGTGCCAGCTCACCCTCGACAGACAATCAGCCCCAGCATTTT.

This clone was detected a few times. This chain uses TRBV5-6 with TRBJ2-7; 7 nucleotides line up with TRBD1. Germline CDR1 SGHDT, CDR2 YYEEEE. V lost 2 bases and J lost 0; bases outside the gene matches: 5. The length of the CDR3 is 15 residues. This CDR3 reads CASSFEGGYSYEQYF. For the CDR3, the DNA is TGTGCCAGCAGCTTTGAAGGGGGCTACTCCTACGAGCAGTACTTC. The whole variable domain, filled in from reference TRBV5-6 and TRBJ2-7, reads DAGVTQSPTHLIKTRGQQVTLRCSPKSGHDTVSWYQQALGQGPQFIFQYYEEEERQRGNFPDRFSGHQFPNYSSELNVNALLLGDSALYLCASSFEGGYSYEQYFGPGTRLTVT.

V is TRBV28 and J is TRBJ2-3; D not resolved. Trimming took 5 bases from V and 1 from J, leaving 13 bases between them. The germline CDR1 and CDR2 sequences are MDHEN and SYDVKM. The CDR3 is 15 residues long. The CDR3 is CASSPVLPRTDTQYF. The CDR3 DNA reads TGTGCCAGCAGTCCAGTGTTACCCCGCACAGATACGCAGTATTTT.

The CDR3 region is CASSVTSGGSLYEQYF. The CDR3 bases are TGTGCCAGCAGCGTTACTAGCGGGGGGTCTCTCTACGAGCAGTACTTC. The chain combines TRBV9 with TRBJ2-7; 12 bases agree with TRBD2. Germline trimming cut 2 bases from V and 3 bases from J; bases unmatched to any gene: 6. The CDR3 runs to 16 residues. Per germline, CDR1 SGDLS and CDR2 YYNGEE.

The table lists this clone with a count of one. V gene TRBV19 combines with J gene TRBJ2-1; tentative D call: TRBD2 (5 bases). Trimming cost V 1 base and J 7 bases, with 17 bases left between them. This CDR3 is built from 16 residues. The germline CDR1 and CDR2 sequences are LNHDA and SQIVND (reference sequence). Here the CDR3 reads CASSIVNIPTGNEQFF. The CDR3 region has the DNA TGTGCCAGTAGTATAGTAAACATACCCACGGGGAATGAGCAGTTCTTC.

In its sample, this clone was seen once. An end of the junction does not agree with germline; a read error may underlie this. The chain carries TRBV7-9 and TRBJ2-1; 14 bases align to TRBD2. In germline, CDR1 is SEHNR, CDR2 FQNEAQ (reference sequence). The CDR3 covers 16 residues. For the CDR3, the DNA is TGTTCCAGCAGCCTCGGGACTAGCGGGAGACTGAGTGAGCAGTTCTTC. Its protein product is CSSSLGTSGRLSEQFF.

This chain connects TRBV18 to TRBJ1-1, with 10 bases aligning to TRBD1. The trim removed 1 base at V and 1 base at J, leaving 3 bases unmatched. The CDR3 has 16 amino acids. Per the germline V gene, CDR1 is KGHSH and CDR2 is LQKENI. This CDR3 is CASSPRDRGRNTEAFF. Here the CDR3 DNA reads TGTGCCAGCTCACCACGGGACAGGGGTCGGAACACTGAAGCTTTCTTT.

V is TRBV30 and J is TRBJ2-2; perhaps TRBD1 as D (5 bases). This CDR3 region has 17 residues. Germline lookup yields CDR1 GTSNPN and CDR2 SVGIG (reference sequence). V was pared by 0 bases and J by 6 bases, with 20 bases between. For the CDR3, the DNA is TGTGCCTGGAGTGTACTCGGCCGTGGCAGGGTCGCCGGGGAGCTGTTTTTT. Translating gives CAWSVLGRGRVAGELFF.

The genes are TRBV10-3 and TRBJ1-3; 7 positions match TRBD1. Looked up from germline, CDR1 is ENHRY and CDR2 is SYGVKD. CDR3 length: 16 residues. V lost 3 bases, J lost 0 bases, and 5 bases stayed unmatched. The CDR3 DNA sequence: TGTGCCATCAGTGACGGGACAGAGACCTCTGGAAACACCATATATTTT. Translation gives CAISDGTETSGNTIYF.

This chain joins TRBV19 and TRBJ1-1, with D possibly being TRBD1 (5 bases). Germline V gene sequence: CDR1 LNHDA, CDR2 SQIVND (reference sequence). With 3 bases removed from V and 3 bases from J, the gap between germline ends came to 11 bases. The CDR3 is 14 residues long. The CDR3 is CASSISGEDTEAFF. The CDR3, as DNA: TGTGCCAGTAGTATTTCGGGGGAGGACACTGAAGCTTTCTTT.

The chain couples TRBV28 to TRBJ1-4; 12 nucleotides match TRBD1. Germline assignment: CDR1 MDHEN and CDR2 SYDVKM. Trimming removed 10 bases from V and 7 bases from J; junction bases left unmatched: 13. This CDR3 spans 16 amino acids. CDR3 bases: TGTGCCACCGTCCCGGGACAGGGGGCTCGGGGTGAAAAACTGTTTTTT. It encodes CATVPGQGARGEKLFF. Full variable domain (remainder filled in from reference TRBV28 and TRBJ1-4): DVKVTQSSRYLVKRTGEKVFLECVQDMDHENMFWYRQDPGLGLRLIYFSYDVKMKEKGDIPEGYSVSREKKERFSLILESASTNQTSMYLCATVPGQGARGEKLFFGSGTQLSVL.

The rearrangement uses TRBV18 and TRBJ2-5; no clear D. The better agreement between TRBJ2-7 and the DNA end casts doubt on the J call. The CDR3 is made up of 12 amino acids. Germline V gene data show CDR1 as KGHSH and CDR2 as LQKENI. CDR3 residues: CASSRENYEQYF. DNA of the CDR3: TGTGCCAGCTCACGAGAAAATTACGAGCAGTACTTC.

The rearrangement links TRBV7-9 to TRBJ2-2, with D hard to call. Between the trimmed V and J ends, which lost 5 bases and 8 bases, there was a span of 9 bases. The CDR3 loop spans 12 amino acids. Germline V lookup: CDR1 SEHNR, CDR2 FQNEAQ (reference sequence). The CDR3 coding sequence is TGTGCCAGCAGCCCGGCGACAGGGGAGCTGTTTTTT. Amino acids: CASSPATGELFF. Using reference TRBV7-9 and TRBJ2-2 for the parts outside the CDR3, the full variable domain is DTGVSQNPRHKITKRGQNVTFRCDPISEHNRLYWYRQTLGQGPEFLTYFQNEAQLEKSRLLSDRFSAERPKGSFSTLEIQRTEQGDSAMYLCASSPATGELFFGEGSRLTVL.

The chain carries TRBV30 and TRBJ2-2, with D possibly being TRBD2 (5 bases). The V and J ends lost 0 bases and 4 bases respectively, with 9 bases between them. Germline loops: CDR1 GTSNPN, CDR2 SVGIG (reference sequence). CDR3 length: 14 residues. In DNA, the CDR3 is TGTGCCTGGAGTGTTAAAGGAGGCACCGGGGAGCTGTTTTTT. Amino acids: CAWSVKGGTGELFF. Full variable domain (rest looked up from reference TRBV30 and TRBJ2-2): SQTIHQWPATLVQPVGSPLSLECTVEGTSNPNLYWYRQAAGRGLQLLFYSVGIGQISSEVPQNLSASRPQDRQFILSSKKLLLSDSGFYLCAWSVKGGTGELFFGEGSRLTVL.

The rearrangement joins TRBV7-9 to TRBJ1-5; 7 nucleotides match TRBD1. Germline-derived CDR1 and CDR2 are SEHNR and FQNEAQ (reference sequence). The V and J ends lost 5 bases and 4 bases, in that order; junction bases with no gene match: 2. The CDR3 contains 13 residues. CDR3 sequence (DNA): TGTGCCAGCAGCCGACAGGGAAATCAGCCCCAGCATTTT. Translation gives CASSRQGNQPQHF.

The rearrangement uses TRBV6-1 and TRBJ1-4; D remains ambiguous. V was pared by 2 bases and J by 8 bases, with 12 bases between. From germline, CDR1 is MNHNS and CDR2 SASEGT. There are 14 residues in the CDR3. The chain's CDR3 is CASSETKSREKLFF. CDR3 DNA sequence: TGTGCCAGCAGTGAAACGAAAAGCCGGGAAAAACTGTTTTTT.

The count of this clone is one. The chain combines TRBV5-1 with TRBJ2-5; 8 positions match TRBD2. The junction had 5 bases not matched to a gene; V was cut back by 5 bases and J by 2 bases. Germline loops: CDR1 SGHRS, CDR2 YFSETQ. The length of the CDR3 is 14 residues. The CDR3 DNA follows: TGCGCCAGCAGGCAGGGACTAGGGCAAGAGACCCAGTACTTC. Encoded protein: CASRQGLGQETQYF.

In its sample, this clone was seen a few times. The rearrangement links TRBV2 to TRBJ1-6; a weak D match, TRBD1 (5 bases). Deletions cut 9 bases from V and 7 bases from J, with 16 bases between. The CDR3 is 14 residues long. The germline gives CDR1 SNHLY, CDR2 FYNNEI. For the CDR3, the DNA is TGTGCCAGAGGACAACCGATCGCCAATTCACCCCTCCACTTT. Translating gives CARGQPIANSPLHF. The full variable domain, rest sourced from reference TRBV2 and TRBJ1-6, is EPEVTQTPSHQVTQMGQEVILRCVPISNHLYFYWYRQILGQKVEFLVSFYNNEISEKSEIFDDQFSVERPDGSNFTLKIRSTKLEDSAMYFCARGQPIANSPLHFGNGTRLTVT.

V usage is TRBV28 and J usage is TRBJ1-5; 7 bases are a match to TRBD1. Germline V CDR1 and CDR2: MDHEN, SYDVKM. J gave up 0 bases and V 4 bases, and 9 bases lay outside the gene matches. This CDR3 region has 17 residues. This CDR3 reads CASSWARGKYSNQPQHF. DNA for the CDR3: TGTGCCAGCAGTTGGGCCAGGGGGAAATATAGCAATCAGCCCCAGCATTTT.

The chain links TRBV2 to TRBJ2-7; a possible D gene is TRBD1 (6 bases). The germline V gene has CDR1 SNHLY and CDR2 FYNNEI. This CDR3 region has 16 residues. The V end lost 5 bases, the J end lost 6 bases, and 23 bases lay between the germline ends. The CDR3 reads CASSYNRDTLFSEQYF. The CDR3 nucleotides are TGTGCCAGCAGTTATAACCGGGACACACTCTTCTCCGAGCAGTACTTC.

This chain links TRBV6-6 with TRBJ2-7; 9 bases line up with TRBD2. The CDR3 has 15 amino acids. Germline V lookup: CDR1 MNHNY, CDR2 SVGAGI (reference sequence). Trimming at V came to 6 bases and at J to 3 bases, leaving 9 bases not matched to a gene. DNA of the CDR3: TGTGCCAGCAGCCTAGCGGGAAGTGGTAACTACGAGCAGTACTTC. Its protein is CASSLAGSGNYEQYF.